This T cell receptor (beta chain) was recorded in a study of cytomegalovirus exposure and HLA in healthy donors. Overall study results and limits: Per a later analysis, 18,000 or so TCR beta sequences showed association with HLA alleles at 0.05 false discovery rate.

The germline V and J ends were trimmed by 1 base and 1 base, with 7 bases remaining between them. Looked up from germline, CDR1 is LNHDA and CDR2 is SQIVND (reference sequence). This CDR3 is 14 amino acids long. The table lists this clone with a few counts. Antigen specificity is unknown. Vbeta (60) and Jbeta (13) primers were used in the PCR. TCRdb keeps only in-frame clones here, not all; method: immunoSEQ multiplex PCR. This sample has fewer than 200,000 clones, with 65% to 75% found just once. The rearrangement links TRBV19 to TRBJ1-1; D is ambiguous. The receptor was derived from a girl aged 5 to 17 in good health and CMV-seronegative. Sequencing was done on a sample of PBMCs. The CDR3 spells CASSIGRGNTEAFF. CDR3 bases: TGTGCCAGTAGTATAGGACGAGGGAACACTGAAGCTTTCTTT. Drawing the rest from reference TRBV19 and TRBJ1-1, the complete variable domain is DGGITQSPKYLFRKEGQNVTLSCEQNLNHDAMYWYRQDPGQGLRLIYYSQIVNDFQKGDIAEGYSVSREKKESFPLTVTSAQKNPTAFYLCASSIGRGNTEAFFGQGTRLTVV.